Presented here are 9 T cell receptor beta chains from one specimen sequenced in a study of T cell responses to AZD1222 COVID-19 vaccine. TCRdb's table, derived via immunoSEQ multiplex PCR, lists solely in-frame clones and lacks some. There are about 150,000 clones in the sample; approximately 92% occur only once, and around 1.6% lies in the top ten. This material consisted of peripheral blood, taken on day 0 of AZD1222 vaccination. These receptors came from an adult in good health.

The chain recombines TRBV4-3 with TRBJ1-2; TRBD1 matches 8 bases. This CDR3 region has 14 residues. Unmatched junction bases numbered 6, after V lost 4 bases and J lost 5 bases. Germline V CDR1 and CDR2: LGHNA, YSLEER. CDR3 DNA sequence: TGCGCCAGCAGCCGCACAGGGGGAAATTATGGCTACACCTTC. Amino acids: CASSRTGGNYGYTF.

This chain links TRBV7-8 with TRBJ2-7; 8 bases fit TRBD2. CDR3 length: 14 amino acids. Germline V CDR1 and CDR2: SGHVS, FQNEAQ. V shed 8 bases, J shed 6 bases, and the junction held 12 bases outside the gene matches. The CDR3 DNA reads TGTGCCAGCCGGCCCAGCGGGAGTATGGGCGAGCAGTACTTC. Protein: CASRPSGSMGEQYF. Together with reference TRBV7-8 and TRBJ2-7, the CDR3 gives the full variable domain: GAGVSQSPRYKVAKRGQDVALRCDPISGHVSLFWYQQALGQGPEFLTYFQNEAQLDKSGLPSDRFFAERPEGSVSTLKIQRTQQEDSAVYLCASRPSGSMGEQYFGPGTRLTVT.

Only one count was recorded for this clone. The J gene is TRBJ2-2, the V gene TRBV12-3 or TRBV12-4; D remains unclear. V shed 6 bases and J shed 7 bases, with 9 bases lying between them. CDR3 length: 12 residues. The CDR3 protein is CASSPRLGELFF. The DNA of the CDR3 is TGTGCCAGCAGCCCCAGACTCGGGGAGCTGTTTTTT.

The CDR3 loop reads CASRYRGSYNEQFF. The CDR3, as DNA: TGTGCCAGCAGATACAGGGGGTCCTACAATGAGCAGTTCTTC. The J gene is TRBJ2-1, the V gene TRBV6-5, with TRBD1 matching over 8 bases. This CDR3 has 14 residues. The V and J ends lost 6 bases and 1 base, in that order; junction bases with no gene match: 2. CDR1 and CDR2 from the germline V gene are MNHEY and SVGAGI.

The chain recombines TRBV11-2 with TRBJ1-1; D not certain. The germline CDR1 and CDR2 sequences are SGHAT and FQNNGV. Trimming took 1 base from V and 0 from J, leaving 9 bases between them. The CDR3 length is 15 residues. Written as DNA, the CDR3 is TGTGCCAGCAGCTTAGTTAACATCTTGAACACTGAAGCTTTCTTT. Translation gives CASSLVNILNTEAFF.

The genes are TRBV14 and TRBJ2-7, with 9 bases identical to TRBD1. Trimming cost V 2 bases and J 3 bases; bases outside gene matches: 8. Germline V gene sequence: CDR1 SGHDN, CDR2 FVKESK. CDR3 length: 16 residues. The CDR3 DNA reads TGTGCCAGCAGCCAAATCCTCGGACAGGGGCTCTACGAGCAGTACTTC. Protein sequence: CASSQILGQGLYEQYF.

The chain employs TRBV5-1 and TRBJ1-2; D is possibly TRBD1 (6 bases). CDR1 is SGHRS, CDR2 YFSETQ, per germline. The V gene lost 4 bases and the J gene lost 4 bases, with 17 bases spanning the gap. CDR3 size: 15 residues. The CDR3 protein is CASSPLWGAGYGYTF. Written as DNA, the CDR3 is TGCGCCAGCAGCCCTTTGTGGGGGGCGGGCTATGGCTACACCTTC. The full variable domain, with the rest looked up from reference TRBV5-1 and TRBJ1-2, is KAGVTQTPRYLIKTRGQQVTLSCSPISGHRSVSWYQQTPGQGLQFLFEYFSETQRNKGNFPGRFSGRQFSNSRSEMNVSTLELGDSALYLCASSPLWGAGYGYTFGSGTRLTVV.

This chain connects TRBV7-9 to TRBJ2-1, with 9 positions matching TRBD2. The CDR3 consists of 15 residues. The J segment lost 8 bases and the V segment lost 2 bases, leaving 7 bases of the junction unmatched. CDR1 and CDR2 (germline): SEHNR, FQNEAQ (reference sequence). The DNA for the CDR3 is TGTGCCAGCAGCTTAACCCGCGGGGGGGCTGATGAGCAGTTCTTC. Translation: CASSLTRGGADEQFF. Full variable domain (rest looked up from reference TRBV7-9 and TRBJ2-1): DTGVSQNPRHKITKRGQNVTFRCDPISEHNRLYWYRQTLGQGPEFLTYFQNEAQLEKSRLLSDRFSAERPKGSFSTLEIQRTEQGDSAMYLCASSLTRGGADEQFFGPGTRLTVL.

V usage is TRBV2 and J usage is TRBJ2-1; TRBD2 aligns across 10 bases. Losses at the gene ends were 5 bases for V and 9 bases for J; bases not matched to a gene: 7. The V gene's germline CDR1 is SNHLY and CDR2 FYNNEI. The CDR3 is 14 amino acids. CDR3 nucleotides: TGTGCCAGCAGTACGCTAGCGGGAGTCAGTGAGCAGTTCTTC. Amino acid sequence: CASSTLAGVSEQFF.